This T cell receptor (beta chain) stems from a study of blood T cell repertoires in COVID-19. About the research overall: In each case, the material was cDNA or gDNA derived from T cells, B-cell-depleted T cells, or PBMCs.

In the authors' workflow: Amplification of reference gene primers was used by the study to estimate nucleated cell counts. TCRdb's table, derived via immunoSEQ multiplex PCR, lists solely in-frame clones and lacks some. That table gives V, J and clone size, and the DNA gave D and trimming. The sample holds around 270,000 clones; around 89% are singletons and the top ten take about 4.2%. The CDR3 extends over 15 amino acids. Per the germline V gene, CDR1 is SNHLY and CDR2 is FYNNEI. Trimming left V 4 bases short and J 0 bases short, with 12 bases between. The chain couples TRBV2 to TRBJ1-1, with D perhaps matching TRBD1 (6 bases). Sequenced: peripheral blood. This receptor was identified in a man aged 35 to 55 with acute or convalescent COVID-19. Here the CDR3 DNA reads TGTGCCAGCAGTGGGGACACGTCAATGAACACTGAAGCTTTCTTT. This translates into CASSGDTSMNTEAFF.